A selection of T cell receptor beta chains follows, all from one sample in a study of blood T cell repertoires in COVID-19. TCRdb's copy holds only in-frame clones and misses some; the assay was immunoSEQ multiplex PCR. This table has some 240,000 clones, over 75% appearing once. Sequenced input: peripheral blood. The receptors shown here come from a human donor in a cohort sampled during active COVID-19. The CDR3 runs from the conserved cysteine through the conserved F or W. A D gene is named only where the DNA matches it firmly. Not all rows give a size; the values are once, few, many and, for expanded clones, a class.

J gene | D gene | V gene | clone size | CDR3 DNA | CDR3 protein
TRBJ1-3 | - | TRBV5-1 | - | TGCGCCAGCAGCTTGTCAGGGATCAAGGGAAACACCATATATTTT | CASSLSGIKGNTIYF
TRBJ2-5 | TRBD2 | TRBV15 | - | TGTGCCACCAGCACAGTTGGGGGGGAGGAGACCCAGTACTTC | CATSTVGGEETQYF
TRBJ2-7 | TRBD1 | TRBV7-8 | few | TGTGCCAGCAGCTTAGCAGGGGGACAGACCTACGAGCAGTACTTC | CASSLAGGQTYEQYF
TRBJ2-7 | - | TRBV7-2 | - | TGTGCCAGCAGCTTAAGGGGATCGGGCGAGCAGTACTTC | CASSLRGSGEQYF
TRBJ2-1 | TRBD2 | TRBV5-4 | - | TGTGCCAGCAGCACGGGCGGGAGCTCCTACAATGAGCAGTTCTTC | CASSTGGSSYNEQFF
TRBJ2-7 | - | TRBV7-9 | - | TGTGCCAGCAGCTTAGTGTCTGGGCAGGTGGGCGAGCAGTACTTC | CASSLVSGQVGEQYF
TRBJ2-3 | TRBD2 | TRBV11-2 | - | TGTGCCAGCAGCTTAGAGACTAGCGGGGGGTGGGGAGATACGCAGTATTTT | CASSLETSGGWGDTQYF
TRBJ1-3 | - | TRBV4-3 | - | TGCGCCAGCAGCCAAGACAGGGTTTCTGGAAACACCATATATTTT | CASSQDRVSGNTIYF
TRBJ2-7 | - | TRBV15 | - | TGTGCCACCAGCAGGCCCAGGACCTACGAGCAGTACTTC | CATSRPRTYEQYF
TRBJ2-7 | TRBD2 | TRBV2 | - | TGTGCCAGCAAACCGGGACTAGCGATGAGAGAGCAGTACTTC | CASKPGLAMREQYF
TRBJ1-2 | TRBD1 | TRBV6-2/TRBV6-3 | - | TGTGCCAGCAGTTACGACAGGGGTGACTATGGCTACACCTTC | CASSYDRGDYGYTF
TRBJ2-3 | TRBD1 | TRBV28 | - | TGTGCCAGCCACATACAGGGGCAAGGTACGCAGTATTTT | CASHIQGQGTQYF
TRBJ2-5 | - | TRBV24-1 | - | TGTGCCACCAGTGGGGGGGACCAAGAGACCCAGTACTTC | CATSGGDQETQYF
TRBJ2-2 | TRBD2 | TRBV5-1 | - | TGCGCCAGCAGCTCCGGACTAGGGGTTGGCACCGGGGAGCTGTTTTTT | CASSSGLGVGTGELFF
TRBJ2-7 | - | TRBV25-1 | - | TGTGCCAGCAGTGCGACTAGACCCTACGAGCAGTACTTC | CASSATRPYEQYF
TRBJ1-3 | - | TRBV5-1 | - | TGCGCCAGCAGCTTAACAGGGCAAGGAAACACCATATATTTT | CASSLTGQGNTIYF
TRBJ2-3 | - | TRBV7-2 | - | TGTGCCAGCAGCTTTATGGGAGGAGATACGCAGTATTTT | CASSFMGGDTQYF